This T cell receptor beta chain was captured by sequencing in a study of metastatic and nonmetastatic thyroid tumors. This clone was detected many times. TCRdb ran MiXCR on the PCR reads. The table lists about 24,000 clones, about 24% of them singletons. None of the patients had undergone any treatment ahead of thyroid surgery. CDR1 and CDR2 from the germline V gene are SGHRS and YFSETQ. Trimming removed 3 bases at V and 2 bases at J, with 12 bases between. This CDR3 comprises 14 residues. Sequences were obtained from tumor tissue. This chain uses TRBV5-1 with TRBJ2-7; maybe TRBD1 (6 bases). The clonotype originates from a male donor with papillary thyroid cancer or a benign thyroid nodule (not recorded which). Some clones in this sample may be carry-over from other donors' samples. The CDR3 region has the DNA TGCGCCAGCAGCTCCAGACAGGAAGCCTACGAGCAGTACTTC. Its translation: CASSSRQEAYEQYF.